This T cell receptor beta chain was captured by sequencing in a study of T cell responses to AZD1222 COVID-19 vaccine. Findings and limits, study-wide: Seropositive at baseline were only a handful of AZD1222 recipients. The study found vaccine-associated CD4 TCRs spanning spike, dominant at 160-218 and 743-854. Repertoires were collected only later (after the peak T cell response had occurred). Donors were chiefly white British, with a greater number of females, and clonal diversity was perhaps underestimated.

Libraries were prepared by immunoSEQ multiplex PCR; TCRdb keeps only in-frame clonotypes and omits some of them. Among about 110,000 clones, over 75% were seen once, and the ten largest hold 4.4%. On this clone: Its matching antigen is unknown.

Specimen: peripheral blood, collected 28 days after the second AZD1222 dose. The source of this sequence is an adult who received the AZD1222 COVID-19 vaccine.

CDR3 nucleotide sequence: TGTGCCACCAGTGAGACCGGGACAGGGGGCGGAGAGACCCAGTACTTC. Translating gives CATSETGTGGGETQYF. V is TRBV24-1 and J is TRBJ2-5; 12 bases map to TRBD1. V shed 4 bases and J 4 bases; nucleotides not matched to a gene: 6. Germline CDR1 is KGHDR and CDR2 is SFDVKD. This CDR3 has 16 residues.